This is a list of T cell receptor beta chains from one sample in a study of blood T cell repertoires in COVID-19. The assay was immunoSEQ multiplex PCR, and TCRdb's table has in-frame clones only and misses some. The sample has 160,000 or so clones; about 77% are singletons. Sample: peripheral blood. These receptors came from a woman aged 80 or over with acute or convalescent COVID-19. The CDR3 runs from the conserved cysteine through the conserved F or W. A D gene is named only where the DNA matches it firmly. Rows may omit the clone size; those that give it use once, few, many or a size class.

D,V,length,J,size,DNA,CDR3
TRBD2,TRBV5-1,15,TRBJ2-7,once,TGCGCCAGCAGCTTGGGGCTAGCGGGAGCCTACGAGCAGTACTTC,CASSLGLAGAYEQYF
NA,TRBV19,14,TRBJ2-7,few,TGTGCCAGTAGTATCTTGGGCAGGGGCTACGAGCAGTACTTC,CASSILGRGYEQYF
TRBD1,TRBV2,14,TRBJ1-2,once,TGTGCCAGTTCTCGACAGGGGAATAACTATGGCTACACCTTC,CASSRQGNNYGYTF
TRBD1,TRBV2,14,TRBJ1-1,NA,TGTGCCAGCAGCTCACAGGGGGCGTACACTGAAGCTTTCTTT,CASSSQGAYTEAFF
TRBD1,TRBV30,13,TRBJ1-2,NA,TGTGCCTGGTCCCCGGGCGGGACAGGGGGCTCTTCCTTC,CAWSPGGTGGSSF
TRBD2,TRBV5-4,17,TRBJ2-3,NA,TGTGCCAGCAGCTTGGGGGTGCGGGCGGGAGGGACAGATACGCAGTATTTT,CASSLGVRAGGTDTQYF
TRBD1,TRBV27,19,TRBJ2-6,once,TGTGCCAGCAGTTTGAAGCGGACAGGAACTATCTCTGGGGCCAACGTCCTGACTTTC,CASSLKRTGTISGANVLTF
TRBD1,TRBV4-1,18,TRBJ2-5,NA,TGCGCCAGCAGCCAAGAGCGTGCCGGGACAGGGGGTTTGGAGACCCAGTACTTC,CASSQERAGTGGLETQYF
NA,TRBV5-6,15,TRBJ1-5,NA,TGTGCCAGCAGCCACGCAGGACAAAGCAATCAGCCCCAGCATTTT,CASSHAGQSNQPQHF
NA,TRBV15,12,TRBJ1-1,once,TGTGCCACCAGCAGAGATCATGTCGAAGCTTTCTTT,CATSRDHVEAFF
NA,TRBV19,17,TRBJ1-1,NA,TGTGCCAGTAGCTCACCAGGGCTGGGGATAATGAACACTGAAGCTTTCTTT,CASSSPGLGIMNTEAFF
NA,TRBV19,14,TRBJ1-5,NA,TGTGCCAGTAGACAGGCGGGGGGGCGGCAGCCCCAGCATTTT,CASRQAGGRQPQHF
TRBD1,TRBV5-6,14,TRBJ2-7,NA,TGTGCCAGCAGCTTCCTGACAGGGGACTACGAGCAGTACTTC,CASSFLTGDYEQYF
NA,TRBV4-1,14,TRBJ2-3,NA,TGCGCCAGCAGCCAAGGTCTAGTAGCAGATACGCAGTATTTT,CASSQGLVADTQYF
NA,TRBV7-9,13,TRBJ1-2,NA,TGTGCCAGCAGTTCTTTCGGAGGAGGGAGCTACACCTTC,CASSSFGGGSYTF
TRBD1,TRBV6-5,15,TRBJ2-7,NA,TGTGCCAGCAGTTACGCCGACAGGGTGGGTTACGAGCAGTACTTC,CASSYADRVGYEQYF
NA,TRBV29-1,13,TRBJ1-1,few,TGCAGCGTTAAGCGGCAGAGAGACACTGAAGCTTTCTTT,CSVKRQRDTEAFF
TRBD2,TRBV4-1,14,TRBJ2-7,NA,TGCGCCAGCAGCCAATGGTTACTAGCGGGAGGGCAGTACTTC,CASSQWLLAGGQYF
NA,TRBV3-1/TRBV3-2,12,TRBJ2-7,NA,TGTGCCAGCAGTGGAGTTTCCTACGAGCAGTACTTC,CASSGVSYEQYF
NA,TRBV9,13,TRBJ2-2,NA,TGTGCCAGCAGCGTAGGAGGAACCGGGGAGCTGTTTTTT,CASSVGGTGELFF
TRBD1,TRBV11-2,15,TRBJ2-7,NA,TGTGCCAGCAGCTCCTACCGGGACAGGGGTACCGAGCAGTACTTC,CASSSYRDRGTEQYF
TRBD2,TRBV5-4,14,TRBJ2-5,NA,TGTGCCAGCAGCTTAAGAGCGGGAGAAGAGACCCAGTACTTC,CASSLRAGEETQYF
TRBD1,TRBV4-2,14,TRBJ2-5,NA,TGTGCCAGCAGCCTAAGGACAGGCCAAGAGACCCAGTACTTC,CASSLRTGQETQYF
TRBD1,TRBV6-6,16,TRBJ2-2,NA,TGTGCCAGCAGAGCCACGGGACAGGGGGCCGCCGGGGAGCTGTTTTTT,CASRATGQGAAGELFF
TRBD1,TRBV4-1,15,TRBJ2-5,NA,TGCGCCAGCAGCCAAGGACAGGGGTTGGGGGAGACCCAGTACTTC,CASSQGQGLGETQYF
TRBD1,TRBV5-1,12,TRBJ1-1,few,TGCGCCAGCAGCTCTTCGACAGGGGATGCTTTCTTT,CASSSSTGDAFF
NA,TRBV7-2,13,TRBJ2-3,NA,TGTGCCAGCAGCCCCCTAGCGATCGATACGCAGTATTTT,CASSPLAIDTQYF
NA,TRBV5-1,15,TRBJ1-2,NA,TGCGCCAGCAGCGAAACAGGGATATTTAACTATGGCTACACCTTC,CASSETGIFNYGYTF
NA,TRBV20-1,12,TRBJ1-2,NA,TGCAGTGCCAGTACAGGACCCTATGGCTACACCTTC,CSASTGPYGYTF
NA,TRBV7-9,15,TRBJ1-2,NA,TGTGCCAGCAGCCAAAGGGACATTGTAAACTATGGCTACACCTTC,CASSQRDIVNYGYTF
NA,TRBV6-5,14,TRBJ2-5,NA,TGTGCCAGCAGCCGAAATCGTGACTCTTCGGCCCAGTACTTC,CASSRNRDSSAQYF
NA,TRBV18,14,TRBJ2-5,NA,TGTGCCAGCTCACCAACAGGGCTCCAAGAGACCCAGTACTTC,CASSPTGLQETQYF
NA,TRBV27,16,TRBJ1-1,NA,TGTGCCAGCAGTTTATCAGGGCCCGCGGGGTACACTGAAGCTTTCTTT,CASSLSGPAGYTEAFF
NA,TRBV19,17,TRBJ1-4,NA,TGTGCCAGTAGTATAGTCAGGGGTTATGCAACTAATGAAAAACTGTTTTTT,CASSIVRGYATNEKLFF
TRBD1,TRBV27,14,TRBJ1-1,few,TGTGCCAGCAGTTGGGGACAGGGAGGCACTGAAGCTTTCTTT,CASSWGQGGTEAFF
NA,TRBV4-1,14,TRBJ1-2,once,TGCGCCAGCAGCCAAGTCTACAGGGAGGGTGGCTACACCTTC,CASSQVYREGGYTF
TRBD1,TRBV6-5,15,TRBJ1-2,NA,TGTGCCAGCAGTTACCAGGGGGCAGGGGGCTATGGCTACACCTTC,CASSYQGAGGYGYTF
TRBD1,TRBV19,17,TRBJ1-1,NA,TGTGCCAGTAGTCTCTCCGGGACAGGGAGGATGAACACTGAAGCTTTCTTT,CASSLSGTGRMNTEAFF
NA,TRBV10-1,16,TRBJ1-5,NA,TGCGCCAGCACAAGAAAGGGGGGGGGCCGCAATCAGCCCCAGCATTTT,CASTRKGGGRNQPQHF
TRBD1,TRBV6-2/TRBV6-3,13,TRBJ2-1,NA,TGTGCCAGCAGTCAACCGACAGGGAGCGAGCAGTTCTTC,CASSQPTGSEQFF
NA,TRBV28,13,TRBJ2-3,NA,TGTGCCAGCAGGCCCGGGGGCGGGAAAGGGGGCTATTTT,CASRPGGGKGGYF
NA,TRBV20-1,11,TRBJ2-1,NA,TGCAGTGCGAAGAGGAGGGTCGAGCAGTTCTTC,CSAKRRVEQFF
NA,TRBV6-5,13,TRBJ1-1,NA,TGTGCCAGCAGTACAACCATGAACACTGAAGCTTTCTTT,CASSTTMNTEAFF
TRBD1,TRBV20-1,17,TRBJ1-2,NA,TGCAGTGCTAGTTCTATAGGGCAGGGGGCAAGAAGCTATGGCTACACCTTC,CSASSIGQGARSYGYTF
TRBD1,TRBV30,11,TRBJ1-2,NA,TGTGCCGGACACAGGGGATATGGCTACACCTTC,CAGHRGYGYTF
TRBD1,TRBV10-3,14,TRBJ2-7,NA,TGTGCCATCAGTGACCCAGGGGGTCCCTACGAGCAGTACTTC,CAISDPGGPYEQYF
NA,TRBV20-1,10,TRBJ2-7,NA,TGCAGTGCTTCCCACGGCGAGCAGTACTTC,CSASHGEQYF
TRBD1,TRBV5-5,13,TRBJ1-1,few,TGTGCCAGCAGCTTGATAACGGGACAGGGGGCTTTCTTT,CASSLITGQGAFF
NA,TRBV10-2,14,TRBJ2-5,NA,TGCGCCAGCAGTGTCGCCGGGACTCAAGAGACCCAGTACTTC,CASSVAGTQETQYF
NA,TRBV19,14,TRBJ2-1,NA,TGTGCCAGTAGTATGTTAGTGGCGCCGGGTGAGCAGTTCTTC,CASSMLVAPGEQFF
TRBD2,TRBV5-4,16,TRBJ2-1,NA,TGTGCCAGCAGCTGGGGAACTAGCGGGGGGTTAGATGAGCAGTTCTTC,CASSWGTSGGLDEQFF
NA,TRBV6-5,15,TRBJ1-1,NA,TGTGCCAGCAGTTACTCCGCGGGGGTTAACACTGAAGCTTTCTTT,CASSYSAGVNTEAFF
TRBD2,TRBV7-3,14,TRBJ2-1,NA,TGTGCCAGCCCCCCGGCGGGAGGGCCCGGTGAGCAGTTCTTC,CASPPAGGPGEQFF
NA,TRBV2,14,TRBJ1-1,NA,TGTGCCAGCAGCCCAATGGGGGAGGGCACTGAAGCTTTCTTT,CASSPMGEGTEAFF
TRBD1,TRBV28,15,TRBJ1-4,NA,TGTGCCAGCAGTTCCCCGGGACAGGGTTTGGAAAAACTGTTTTTT,CASSSPGQGLEKLFF